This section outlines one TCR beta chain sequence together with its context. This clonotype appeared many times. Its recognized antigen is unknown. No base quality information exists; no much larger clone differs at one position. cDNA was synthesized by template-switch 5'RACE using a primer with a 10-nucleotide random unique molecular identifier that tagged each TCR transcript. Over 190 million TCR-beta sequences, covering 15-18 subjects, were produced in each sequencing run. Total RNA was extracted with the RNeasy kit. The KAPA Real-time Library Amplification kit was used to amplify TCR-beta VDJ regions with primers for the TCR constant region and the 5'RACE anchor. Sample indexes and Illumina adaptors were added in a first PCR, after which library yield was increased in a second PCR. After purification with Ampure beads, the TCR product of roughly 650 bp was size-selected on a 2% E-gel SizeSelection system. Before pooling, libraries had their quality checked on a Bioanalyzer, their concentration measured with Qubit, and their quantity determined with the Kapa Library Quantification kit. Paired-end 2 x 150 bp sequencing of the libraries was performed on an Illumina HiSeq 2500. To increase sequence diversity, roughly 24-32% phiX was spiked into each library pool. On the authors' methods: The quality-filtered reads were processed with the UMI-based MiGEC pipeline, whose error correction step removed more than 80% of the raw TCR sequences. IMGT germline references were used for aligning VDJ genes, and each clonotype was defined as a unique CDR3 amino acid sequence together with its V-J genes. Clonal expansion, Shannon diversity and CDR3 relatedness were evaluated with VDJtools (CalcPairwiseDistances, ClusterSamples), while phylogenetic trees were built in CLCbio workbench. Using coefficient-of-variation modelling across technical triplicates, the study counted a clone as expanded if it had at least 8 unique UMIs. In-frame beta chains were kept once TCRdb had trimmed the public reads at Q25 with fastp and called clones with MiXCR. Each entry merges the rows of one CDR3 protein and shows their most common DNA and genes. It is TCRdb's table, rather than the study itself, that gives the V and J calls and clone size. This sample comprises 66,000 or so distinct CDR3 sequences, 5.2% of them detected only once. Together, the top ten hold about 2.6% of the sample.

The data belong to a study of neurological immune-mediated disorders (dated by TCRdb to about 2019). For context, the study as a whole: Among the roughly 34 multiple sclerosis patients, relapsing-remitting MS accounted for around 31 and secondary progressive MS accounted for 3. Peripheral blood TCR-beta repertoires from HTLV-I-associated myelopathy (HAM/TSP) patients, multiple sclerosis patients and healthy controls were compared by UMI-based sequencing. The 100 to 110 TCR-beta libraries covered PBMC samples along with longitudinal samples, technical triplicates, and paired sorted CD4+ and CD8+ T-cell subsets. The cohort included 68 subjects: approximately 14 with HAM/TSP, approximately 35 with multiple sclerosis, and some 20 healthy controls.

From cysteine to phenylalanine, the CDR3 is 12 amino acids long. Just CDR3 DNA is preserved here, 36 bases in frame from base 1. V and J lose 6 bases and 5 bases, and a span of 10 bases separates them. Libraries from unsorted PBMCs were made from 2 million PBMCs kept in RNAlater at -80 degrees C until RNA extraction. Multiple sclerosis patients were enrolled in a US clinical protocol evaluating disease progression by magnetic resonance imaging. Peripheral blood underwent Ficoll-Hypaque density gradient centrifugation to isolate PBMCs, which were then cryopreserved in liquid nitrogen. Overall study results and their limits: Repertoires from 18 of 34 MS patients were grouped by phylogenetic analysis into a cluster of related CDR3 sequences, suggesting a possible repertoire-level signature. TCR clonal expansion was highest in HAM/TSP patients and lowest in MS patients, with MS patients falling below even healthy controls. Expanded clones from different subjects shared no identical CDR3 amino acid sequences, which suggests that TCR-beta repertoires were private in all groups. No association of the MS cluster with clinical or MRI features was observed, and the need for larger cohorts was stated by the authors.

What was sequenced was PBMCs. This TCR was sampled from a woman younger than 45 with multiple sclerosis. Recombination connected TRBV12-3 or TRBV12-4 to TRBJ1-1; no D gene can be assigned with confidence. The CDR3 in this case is CASSPLETEAFF. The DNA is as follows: TGTGCCAGCAGCCCCCTTGAAACTGAAGCTTTCTTT.